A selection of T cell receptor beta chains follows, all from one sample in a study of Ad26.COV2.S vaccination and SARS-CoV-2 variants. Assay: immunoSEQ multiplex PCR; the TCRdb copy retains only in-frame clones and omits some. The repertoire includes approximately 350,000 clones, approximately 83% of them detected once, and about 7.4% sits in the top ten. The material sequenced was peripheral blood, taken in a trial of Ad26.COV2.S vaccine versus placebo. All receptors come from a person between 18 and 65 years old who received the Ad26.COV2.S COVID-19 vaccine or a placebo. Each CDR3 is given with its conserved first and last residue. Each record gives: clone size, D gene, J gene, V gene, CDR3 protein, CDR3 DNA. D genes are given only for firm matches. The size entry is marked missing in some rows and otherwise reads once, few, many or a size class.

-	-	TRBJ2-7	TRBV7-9	CASSFSGTEDYEQYF	TGTGCCAGCAGCTTTTCCGGGACGGAAGACTACGAGCAGTACTTC
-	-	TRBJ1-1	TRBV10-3	CAISASTFMNTEAFF	TGTGCCATCAGTGCCTCGACATTTATGAACACTGAAGCTTTCTTT
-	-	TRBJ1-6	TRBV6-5	CASSSQATNSPLHF	TGTGCCAGCAGTTCCCAGGCGACAAATTCACCCCTCCACTTT
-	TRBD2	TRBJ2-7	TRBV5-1	CASSLLTSGGDDSNEQYF	TGCGCCAGCAGCCTGCTGACTAGCGGGGGTGACGATTCCAACGAGCAGTACTTC
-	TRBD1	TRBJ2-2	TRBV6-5	CASYRTGRTTGELFF	TGTGCCAGTTACCGGACAGGGAGAACAACCGGGGAGCTGTTTTTT
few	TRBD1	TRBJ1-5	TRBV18	CASSPQGQGVQPQHF	TGTGCCAGCTCACCTCAGGGACAGGGAGTCCAGCCCCAGCATTTT
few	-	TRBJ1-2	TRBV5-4	CASSSDSQGYGYTF	TGTGCCAGCAGCTCGGACTCTCAAGGCTATGGCTACACCTTC
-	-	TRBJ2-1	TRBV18	CASSWGRDNEQFF	TGTGCCAGCTCATGGGGACGGGACAATGAGCAGTTCTTC
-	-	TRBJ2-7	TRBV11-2	CASSGHYEQYF	TGTGCCAGCAGCGGGCACTACGAGCAGTACTTC
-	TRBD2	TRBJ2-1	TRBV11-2	CASSLAFSGLAENNEQFF	TGTGCCAGCAGCTTAGCATTTTCGGGACTAGCGGAAAACAATGAGCAGTTCTTC
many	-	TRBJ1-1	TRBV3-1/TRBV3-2	CASSPGEGYTEAFF	TGTGCCAGCAGCCCCGGCGAGGGGTACACTGAAGCTTTCTTT
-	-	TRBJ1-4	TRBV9	CASSVAPGTNEKLFF	TGTGCCAGCAGCGTAGCTCCGGGAACTAATGAAAAACTGTTTTTT
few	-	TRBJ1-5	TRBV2	CASTGGGNSQPQHF	TGTGCCAGCACCGGAGGGGGTAATAGTCAGCCCCAGCATTTT
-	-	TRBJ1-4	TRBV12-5	CASGLGWAELFF	TGTGCTAGTGGTTTGGGGTGGGCGGAACTGTTTTTT
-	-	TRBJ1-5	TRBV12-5	CASSIDSNQPQHF	TGTGCTAGTTCCATTGATAGCAATCAGCCCCAGCATTTT
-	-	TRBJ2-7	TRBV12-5	CASGPDRRPYEQYF	TGTGCTAGTGGCCCGGACCGCCGTCCCTACGAGCAGTACTTC
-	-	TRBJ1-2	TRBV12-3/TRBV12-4	CASSFGSYGYTF	TGTGCCAGCAGTTTTGGCAGCTATGGCTACACCTTC
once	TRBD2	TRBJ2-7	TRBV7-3	CASSPSGSPYEQYF	TGTGCCAGCAGCCCTAGCGGATCTCCCTACGAGCAGTACTTC
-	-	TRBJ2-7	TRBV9	CASSYMEMDEQYF	TGTGCCAGCAGCTATATGGAGATGGACGAGCAGTACTTC
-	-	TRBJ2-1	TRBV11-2	CASSPAGWSSYNEQFF	TGTGCCAGCAGCCCGGCGGGGTGGAGCTCCTACAATGAGCAGTTCTTC
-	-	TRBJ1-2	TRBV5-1	CASSLDSGLDGYTF	TGCGCCAGCAGCTTGGATTCGGGATTAGATGGCTACACCTTC
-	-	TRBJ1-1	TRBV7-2	CASREPDRFTEAFF	TGTGCCAGCAGGGAGCCTGACAGGTTCACTGAAGCTTTCTTT
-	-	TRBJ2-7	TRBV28	CASSLLRSRYEQYF	TGTGCCAGCAGTTTACTGCGGTCCAGGTACGAGCAGTACTTC
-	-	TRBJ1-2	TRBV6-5	CASSYRGGGYTF	TGTGCCAGCAGTTACAGAGGGGGAGGCTACACCTTC
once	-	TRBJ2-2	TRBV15	CATSREVFRTGELFF	TGTGCCACCAGCAGAGAAGTGTTCAGGACCGGGGAGCTGTTTTTT
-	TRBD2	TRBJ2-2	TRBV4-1	CASSQDWASGKGWELFF	TGCGCCAGCAGCCAAGATTGGGCTAGCGGGAAAGGTTGGGAGCTGTTTTTT
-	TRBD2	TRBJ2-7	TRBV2	CASSRQKREMSEQYF	TGTGCCAGCAGTAGGCAAAAGCGGGAGATGTCCGAGCAGTACTTC
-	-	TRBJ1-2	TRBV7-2	CASSLSSRDYGYTF	TGTGCCAGCAGCTTATCCTCTCGGGACTATGGCTACACCTTC
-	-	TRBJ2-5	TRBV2	CASRYQETQYF	TGTGCCAGCAGGTACCAAGAGACCCAGTACTTC
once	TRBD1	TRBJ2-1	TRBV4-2	CASSQDGTGTGINDEQFF	TGTGCCAGCAGCCAAGATGGAACCGGGACAGGGATAAACGATGAGCAGTTCTTC
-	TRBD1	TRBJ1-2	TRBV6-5	CASSWTGGYDGYTF	TGTGCCAGCTCTTGGACAGGGGGCTACGATGGCTACACCTTC
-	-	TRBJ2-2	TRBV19	CASKKLPNTGELFF	TGTGCCAGTAAGAAGTTGCCGAACACCGGGGAGCTGTTTTTT
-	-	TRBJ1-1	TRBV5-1	CASSAGTAATEAFF	TGCGCCAGCAGCGCCGGGACGGCTGCCACTGAAGCTTTCTTT
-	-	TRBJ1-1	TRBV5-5	CASSLVGGARVTEAFF	TGTGCCAGCAGCCTGGTAGGGGGGGCGAGGGTCACTGAAGCTTTCTTT
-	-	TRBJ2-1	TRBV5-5	CASSLEGQNYNEQFF	TGTGCCAGCAGCTTGGAAGGACAGAACTACAATGAGCAGTTCTTC
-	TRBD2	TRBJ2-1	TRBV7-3	CASSSLGLDSEQFF	TGTGCCAGCAGCTCCTTGGGACTAGATTCTGAGCAGTTCTTC
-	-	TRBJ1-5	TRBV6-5	CASSYSADQPQHF	TGTGCCAGCAGTTACTCCGCAGATCAGCCCCAGCATTTT
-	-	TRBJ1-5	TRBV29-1	CSAADSPYQPQHF	TGCAGCGCCGCGGACAGTCCTTATCAGCCCCAGCATTTT
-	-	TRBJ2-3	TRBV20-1	CSAGFTDTQYF	TGCAGTGCGGGCTTCACAGATACGCAGTATTTT
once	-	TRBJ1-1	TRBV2	CASRSPGAGRVDAFAFF	TGTGCCAGCAGATCTCCCGGGGCAGGGCGAGTGGATGCATTTGCTTTCTTT
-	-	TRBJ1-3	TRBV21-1	CASRGSPTPLATIYF	TGTGCCAGCAGGGGCTCCCCGACTCCACTAGCCACCATATATTTT
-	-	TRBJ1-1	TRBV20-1	CSARVRGNAFF	TGCAGTGCTAGGGTTAGGGGGAACGCTTTCTTT